This TCR beta chain was sequenced for a study of blood T cells in healthy people across ages (dated by TCRdb to between 2014 and 2016). In the study overall: In model experiments, roughly one uniquely barcoded TCR beta cDNA molecule per two T cells was captured by template switching. Age-related changes in TCR beta repertoire diversity were measured in the study by deep sequencing normalized with unique cDNA molecular identifiers. To avoid experimental bias, donors of different ages were spread randomly across the sequencing lanes. The donors were divided into four age groups: young (average around 15 years), middle-aged (about 39), aged (roughly 60) and long-lived (roughly 88). Two additional independent replicas of 1 million unique cDNA reads from the same blood draw were analyzed for two donors (one aged 18 to 29 and one aged 80 or older). The paper as a whole reports these results and caveats: Compared with the aged group, more naive CD4+ T cells, fewer expanded clones and increased TCR diversity were shown by the long-lived group, suggesting age selection. Because profiling used bulk unsorted PBMCs, naive and antigen-experienced compartments could not be compared conclusively. Total diversity estimates from one million sequenced T cells were considered lower bounds and underestimates. Because donor CMV infection status was unknown, age-related changes in expanded clonotypes were potentially confounded. Observed TCR beta diversity per million T cells fell roughly linearly with age, and a significant reduction was already apparent by age roughly 40. A strong correlation was found between observed TCR beta diversity and the percentage of naive T cells measured by flow cytometry.

Library generation was performed with 5' RACE. TCRdb lists the instrument as Illumina HiSeq 2500. A second PCR of roughly 6 to 11 cycles was run with a J-beta primer mix and a sample-barcoded 5' primer. A template-switch 5' adaptor carrying 12 random nucleotides introduced a unique molecular identifier onto each TCR beta cDNA molecule. At least 2.5 million CDR3-containing paired-end reads were obtained from each sample. The Mint cDNA synthesis kit, primed by a TRBC-specific oligonucleotide, was used to synthesize first-strand cDNA from all RNA. Following uracil-DNA glycosylase treatment, all cDNA underwent a first 18-cycle PCR with the universal primers M1SS and BC2_uni_R. On the study's bioinformatics: For normalization, 1 million high-quality reads, each with a distinct molecular identifier, were randomly selected from each sample. Reads sharing molecular identifiers were discarded rather than binned into consensus sequences. MiTCR, with a Q25 quality threshold and the strictest error-elimination algorithm, was used for CDR3 identification, clonotype clustering and error correction. A nonparametric unseen species model with Euler transformation was used to estimate a lower bound on total TCR beta diversity. The public reads were reanalyzed by TCRdb: fastp trimming at Q25, MiXCR alignment, in-frame beta chains only. Records with the same CDR3 protein are collapsed into one entry carrying the most frequent genes and DNA. These V and J calls are TCRdb output, not the study's own analysis. The sample has about 1 million distinct CDR3 sequences on record, 35% to 55% of them singletons. The biggest ten clones account for about 19% of the sample.

Systemically healthy Caucasian individuals from Russia, approximately 39 in total and aged about 6 to 100 years, were included as donors. Roughly 9.5 milliliters of peripheral blood were drawn from each donor into EDTA-treated Vacutainer tubes. PBMCs were isolated by Ficoll-Paque density-gradient centrifugation, with at least 6 million obtained per sample. Trizol reagent was used to extract total RNA from the PBMCs, yielding at least 6 micrograms per sample. For every donor, an aliquot of PBMCs went through flow cytometry to measure the percentages of naive CD45RAhigh/CD27high T cells. Reading the germline V gene gives CDR1 MNHEY and CDR2 SVGAGI. V loses 2 bases, J loses 5 bases, and the germline ends lie 4 bases apart. The CDR3 contains 12 residues, cysteine and phenylalanine counted. CDR3 DNA only is kept here, 36 bases in frame from base 1. Remarks on this clonotype: Its recognized antigen is unknown. No base quality values were provided; no much bigger clone lies one nucleotide off.

This chain is built from TRBV6-5 and TRBJ2-1; a confident D gene designation cannot be given. The TCR was taken from a woman in her sixties or seventies in good health. The sample comprised blood. DNA sequence: TGTGCCAGCAGTTACGATCACAATGAGCAGTTCTTC. This sequence encodes CASSYDHNEQFF.